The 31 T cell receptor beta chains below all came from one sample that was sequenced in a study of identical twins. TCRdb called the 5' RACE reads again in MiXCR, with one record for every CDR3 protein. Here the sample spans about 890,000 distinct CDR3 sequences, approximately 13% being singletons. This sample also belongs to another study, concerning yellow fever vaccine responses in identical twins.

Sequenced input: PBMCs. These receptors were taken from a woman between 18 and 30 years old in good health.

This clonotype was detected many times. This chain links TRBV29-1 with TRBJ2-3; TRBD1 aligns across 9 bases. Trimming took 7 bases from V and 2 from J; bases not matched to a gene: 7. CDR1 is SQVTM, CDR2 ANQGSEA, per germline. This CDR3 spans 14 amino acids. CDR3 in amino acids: CSATTGGFTDTQYF. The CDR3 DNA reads TGCAGCGCCACGACAGGGGGATTCACAGATACGCAGTATTTT.

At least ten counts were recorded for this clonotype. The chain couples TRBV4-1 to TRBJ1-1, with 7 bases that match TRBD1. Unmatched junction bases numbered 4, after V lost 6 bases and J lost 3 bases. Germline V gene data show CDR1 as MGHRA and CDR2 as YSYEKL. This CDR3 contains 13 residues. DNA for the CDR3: TGCGCCAGCAGTAACAGGGGATACACTGAAGCTTTCTTT. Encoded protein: CASSNRGYTEAFF.

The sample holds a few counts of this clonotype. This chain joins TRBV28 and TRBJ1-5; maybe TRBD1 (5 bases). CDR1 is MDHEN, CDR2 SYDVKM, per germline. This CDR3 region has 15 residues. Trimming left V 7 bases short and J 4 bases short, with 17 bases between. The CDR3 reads CASNPSGGPNQPQHF. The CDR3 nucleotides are TGTGCCAGCAACCCCTCGGGGGGACCGAATCAGCCCCAGCATTTT.

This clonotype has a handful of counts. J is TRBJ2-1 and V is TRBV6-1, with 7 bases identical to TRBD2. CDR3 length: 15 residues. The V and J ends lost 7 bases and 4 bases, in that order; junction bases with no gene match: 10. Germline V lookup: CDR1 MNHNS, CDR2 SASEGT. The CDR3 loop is CASIALTGGYNEQFF. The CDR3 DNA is TGTGCCAGCATTGCTTTGACGGGAGGTTACAATGAGCAGTTCTTC.

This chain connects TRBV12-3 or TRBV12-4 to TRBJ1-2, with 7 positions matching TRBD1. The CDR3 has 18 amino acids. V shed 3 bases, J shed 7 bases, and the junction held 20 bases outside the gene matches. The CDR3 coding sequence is TGTGCCAGCAGTTTGGCAGGGGGAGACAAGGGGGCCCTATTTGGCTACACCTTC. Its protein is CASSLAGGDKGALFGYTF.

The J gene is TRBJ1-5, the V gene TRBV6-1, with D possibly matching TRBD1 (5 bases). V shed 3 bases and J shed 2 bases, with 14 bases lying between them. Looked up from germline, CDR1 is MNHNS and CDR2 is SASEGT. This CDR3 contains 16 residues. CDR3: CASSDAGAAGNQPQHF. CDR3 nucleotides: TGTGCCAGCAGTGACGCCGGGGCAGCCGGCAATCAGCCCCAGCATTTT.

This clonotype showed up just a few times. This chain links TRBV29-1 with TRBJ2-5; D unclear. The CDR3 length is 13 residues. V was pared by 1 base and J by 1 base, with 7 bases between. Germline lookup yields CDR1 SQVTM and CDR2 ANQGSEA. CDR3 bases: TGCAGCGTTGAAGGGCAGAGCCAAGAGACCCAGTACTTC. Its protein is CSVEGQSQETQYF.

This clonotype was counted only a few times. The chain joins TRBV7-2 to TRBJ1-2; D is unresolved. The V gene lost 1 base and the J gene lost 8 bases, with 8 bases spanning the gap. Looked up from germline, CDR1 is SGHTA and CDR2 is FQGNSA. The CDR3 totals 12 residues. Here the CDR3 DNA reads TGTGCCAGCAGCTTAGTTCTCGGAGGCTACACCTTC. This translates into CASSLVLGGYTF.

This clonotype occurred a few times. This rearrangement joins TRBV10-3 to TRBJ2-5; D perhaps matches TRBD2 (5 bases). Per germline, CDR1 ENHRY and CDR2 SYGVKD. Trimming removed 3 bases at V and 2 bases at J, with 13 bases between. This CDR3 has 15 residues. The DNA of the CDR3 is TGTGCCATCAGTGAAGTTTCGGGGATACAAGAGACCCAGTACTTC. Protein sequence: CAISEVSGIQETQYF.

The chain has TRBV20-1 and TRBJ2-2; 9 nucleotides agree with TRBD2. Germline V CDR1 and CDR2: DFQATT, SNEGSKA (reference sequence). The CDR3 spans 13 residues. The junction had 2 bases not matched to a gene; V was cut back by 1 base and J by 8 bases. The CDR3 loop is CSARASGMGELFF. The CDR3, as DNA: TGCAGTGCTAGAGCTAGCGGGATGGGGGAGCTGTTTTTT.

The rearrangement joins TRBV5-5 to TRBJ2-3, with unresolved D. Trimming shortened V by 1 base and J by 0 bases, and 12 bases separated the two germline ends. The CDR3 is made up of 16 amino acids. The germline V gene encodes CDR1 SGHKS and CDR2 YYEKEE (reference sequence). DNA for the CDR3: TGTGCCAGCAGCTTGAATGCCTTATCTAGCACAGATACGCAGTATTTT. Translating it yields CASSLNALSSTDTQYF.

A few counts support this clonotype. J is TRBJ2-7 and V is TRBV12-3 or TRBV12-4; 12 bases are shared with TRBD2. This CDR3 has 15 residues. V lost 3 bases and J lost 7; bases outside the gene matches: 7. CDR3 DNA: TGTGCCAGCAGTTTGGGTACTAGCGGGGGGACGGAGCAGTACGTC. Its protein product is CASSLGTSGGTEQYV.

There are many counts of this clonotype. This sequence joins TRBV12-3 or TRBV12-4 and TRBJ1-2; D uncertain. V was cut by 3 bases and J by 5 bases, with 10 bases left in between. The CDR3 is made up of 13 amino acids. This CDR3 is CASSFGEPYGYTF. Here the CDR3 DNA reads TGTGCCAGCAGTTTTGGGGAGCCTTATGGCTACACCTTC.

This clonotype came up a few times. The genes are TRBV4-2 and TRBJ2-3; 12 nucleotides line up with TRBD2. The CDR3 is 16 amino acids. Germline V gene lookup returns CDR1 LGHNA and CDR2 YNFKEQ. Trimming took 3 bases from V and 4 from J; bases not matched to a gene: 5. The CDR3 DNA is TGTGCCAGCAGCCAGTCAAGACTAGCGGGAGCAGATACGCAGTATTTT. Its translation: CASSQSRLAGADTQYF.

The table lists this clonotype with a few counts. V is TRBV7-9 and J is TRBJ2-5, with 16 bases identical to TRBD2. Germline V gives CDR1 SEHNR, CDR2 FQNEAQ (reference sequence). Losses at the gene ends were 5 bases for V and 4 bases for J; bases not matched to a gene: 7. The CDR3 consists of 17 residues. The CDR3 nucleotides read TGTGCCAGCAGCCCCGGGACTAGCGGGAGGGATCGAGAGACCCAGTACTTC. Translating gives CASSPGTSGRDRETQYF.

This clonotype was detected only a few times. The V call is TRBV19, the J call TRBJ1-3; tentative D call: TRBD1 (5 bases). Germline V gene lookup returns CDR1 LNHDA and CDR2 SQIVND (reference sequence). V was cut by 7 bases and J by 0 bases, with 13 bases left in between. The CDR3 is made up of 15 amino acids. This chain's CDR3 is CASIPQGRSGNTIYF. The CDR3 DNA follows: TGTGCCAGTATCCCTCAGGGACGCTCTGGAAACACCATATATTTT.

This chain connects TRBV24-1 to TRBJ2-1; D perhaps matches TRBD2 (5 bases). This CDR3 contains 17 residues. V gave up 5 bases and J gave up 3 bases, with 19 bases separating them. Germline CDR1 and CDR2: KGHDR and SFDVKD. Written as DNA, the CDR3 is TGTGCCACCAGTGCTAGTGTTGGGGAGTTAGGCTACAATGAGCAGTTCTTC. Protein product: CATSASVGELGYNEQFF.

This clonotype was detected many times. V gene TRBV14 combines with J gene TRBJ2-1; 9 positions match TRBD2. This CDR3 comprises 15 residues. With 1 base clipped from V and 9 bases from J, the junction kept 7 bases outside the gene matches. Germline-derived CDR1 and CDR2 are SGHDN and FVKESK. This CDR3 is CASSQVLAGKGEQFF. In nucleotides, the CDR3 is TGTGCCAGCAGCCAAGTTCTAGCGGGAAAGGGTGAGCAGTTCTTC.

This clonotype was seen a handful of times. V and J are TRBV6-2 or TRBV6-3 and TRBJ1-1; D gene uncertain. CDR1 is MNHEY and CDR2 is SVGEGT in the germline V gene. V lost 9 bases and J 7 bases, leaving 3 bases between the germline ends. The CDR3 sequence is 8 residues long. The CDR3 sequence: CARGEAFF. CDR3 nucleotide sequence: TGTGCCAGAGGTGAAGCTTTCTTT.

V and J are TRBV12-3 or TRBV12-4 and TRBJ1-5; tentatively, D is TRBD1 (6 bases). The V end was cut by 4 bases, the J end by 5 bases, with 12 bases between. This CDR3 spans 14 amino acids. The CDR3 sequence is CASSSQGWDQPQHF. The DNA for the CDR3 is TGTGCCAGCAGTTCACAGGGCTGGGATCAGCCCCAGCATTTT.

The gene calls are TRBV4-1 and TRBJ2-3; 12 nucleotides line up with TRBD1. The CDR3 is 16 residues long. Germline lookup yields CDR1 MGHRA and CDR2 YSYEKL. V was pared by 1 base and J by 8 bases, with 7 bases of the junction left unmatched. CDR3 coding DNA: TGCGCCAGCAGCCAAGGTCCGGGACAGGGGGCCGCTACGCAGTATTTT. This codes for CASSQGPGQGAATQYF.

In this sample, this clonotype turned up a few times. For the CDR3, the DNA is TGTGCCAGCAGTGATTTGTGGGGGGCCTACGAGCAGTACTTC. Protein product: CASSDLWGAYEQYF. The genes are TRBV6-1 and TRBJ2-7, with D maybe TRBD2 (6 bases). Germline CDR1 reads MNHNS; CDR2 reads SASEGT. Trimming removed 3 bases from V and 2 bases from J, with 11 bases in between. There are 14 residues in the CDR3.

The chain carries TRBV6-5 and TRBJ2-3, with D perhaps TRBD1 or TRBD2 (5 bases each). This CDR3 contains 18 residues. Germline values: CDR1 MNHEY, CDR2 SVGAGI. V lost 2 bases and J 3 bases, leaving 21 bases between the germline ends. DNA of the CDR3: TGTGCCAGCAGTTACGGGGAGCTAGGGCCTTGGGGGACAGATACGCAGTATTTT. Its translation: CASSYGELGPWGTDTQYF.

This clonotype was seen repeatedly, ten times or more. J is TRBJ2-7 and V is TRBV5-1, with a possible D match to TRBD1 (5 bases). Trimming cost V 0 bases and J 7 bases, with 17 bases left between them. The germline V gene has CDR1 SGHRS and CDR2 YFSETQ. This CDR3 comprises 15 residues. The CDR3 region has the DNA TGCGCCAGCAGCTTGGTGGCAGGGCCTTCTGGGGAGCAGTACTTC. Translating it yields CASSLVAGPSGEQYF.

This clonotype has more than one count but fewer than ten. CDR3 in amino acids: CAISEVGLASNTGELFF. For the CDR3, the DNA is TGTGCCATCAGTGAAGTGGGTCTAGCGTCGAACACCGGGGAGCTGTTTTTT. V gene TRBV10-3 combines with J gene TRBJ2-2; weak D call: TRBD2 (6 bases). In germline, CDR1 is ENHRY, CDR2 SYGVKD. The CDR3 length is 17 residues. Trimming stripped 3 bases from V and 0 bases from J, with 14 bases between.

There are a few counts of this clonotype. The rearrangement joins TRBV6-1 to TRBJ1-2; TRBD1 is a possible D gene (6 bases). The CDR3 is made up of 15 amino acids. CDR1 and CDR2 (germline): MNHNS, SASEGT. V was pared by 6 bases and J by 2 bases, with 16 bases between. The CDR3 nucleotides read TGTGCCAGCAGCCAAGGGGGGCAGGGAAACTATGGCTACACCTTC. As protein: CASSQGGQGNYGYTF.

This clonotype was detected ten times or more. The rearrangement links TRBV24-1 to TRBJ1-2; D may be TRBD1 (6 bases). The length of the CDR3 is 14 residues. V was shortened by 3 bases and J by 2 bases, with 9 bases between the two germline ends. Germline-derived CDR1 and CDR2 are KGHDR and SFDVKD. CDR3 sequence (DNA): TGTGCCACCAGTGATCCGGGACAAAACTATGGCTACACCTTC. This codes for CATSDPGQNYGYTF.

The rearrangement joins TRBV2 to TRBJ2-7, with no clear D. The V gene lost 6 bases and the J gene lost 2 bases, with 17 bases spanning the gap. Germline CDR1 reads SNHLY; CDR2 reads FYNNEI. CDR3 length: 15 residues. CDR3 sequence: CASSVGDGGAYEQYF. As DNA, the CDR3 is TGTGCCAGCAGCGTCGGCGATGGCGGAGCCTACGAGCAGTACTTC.

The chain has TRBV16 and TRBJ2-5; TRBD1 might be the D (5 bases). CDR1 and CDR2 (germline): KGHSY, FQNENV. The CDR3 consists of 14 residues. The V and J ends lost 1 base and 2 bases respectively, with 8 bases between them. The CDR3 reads CASSQWGLQETQYF. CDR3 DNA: TGTGCCAGCAGCCAATGGGGCTTACAAGAGACCCAGTACTTC.

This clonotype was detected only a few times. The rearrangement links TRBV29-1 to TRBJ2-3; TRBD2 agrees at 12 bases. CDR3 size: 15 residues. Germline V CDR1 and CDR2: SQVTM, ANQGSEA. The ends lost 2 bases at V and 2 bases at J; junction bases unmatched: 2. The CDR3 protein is CSVEPSGRVTDTQYF. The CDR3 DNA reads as TGCAGCGTTGAACCTAGCGGGAGGGTCACAGATACGCAGTATTTT.

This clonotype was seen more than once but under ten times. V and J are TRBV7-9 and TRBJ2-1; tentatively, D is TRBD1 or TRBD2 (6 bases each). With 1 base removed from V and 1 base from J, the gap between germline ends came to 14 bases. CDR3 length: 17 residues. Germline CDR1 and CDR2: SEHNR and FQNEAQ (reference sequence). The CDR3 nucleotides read TGTGCCAGCAGCTTAGTCCTAACGGGGGCATCCTACAATGAGCAGTTCTTC. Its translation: CASSLVLTGASYNEQFF.